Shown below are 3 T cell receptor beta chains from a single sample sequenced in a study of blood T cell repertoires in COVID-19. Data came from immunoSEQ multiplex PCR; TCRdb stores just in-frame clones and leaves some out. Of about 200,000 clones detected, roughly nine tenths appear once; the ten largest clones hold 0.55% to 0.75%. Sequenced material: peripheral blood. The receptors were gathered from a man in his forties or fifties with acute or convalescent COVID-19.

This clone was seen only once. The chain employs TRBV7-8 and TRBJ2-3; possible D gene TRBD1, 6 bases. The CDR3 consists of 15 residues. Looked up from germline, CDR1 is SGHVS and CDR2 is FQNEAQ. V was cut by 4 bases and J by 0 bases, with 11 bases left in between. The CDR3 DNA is TGTGCCAGCAGCTCCTACGGACAGAGCACAGATACGCAGTATTTT. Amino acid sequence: CASSSYGQSTDTQYF. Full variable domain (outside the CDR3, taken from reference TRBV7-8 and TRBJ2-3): GAGVSQSPRYKVAKRGQDVALRCDPISGHVSLFWYQQALGQGPEFLTYFQNEAQLDKSGLPSDRFFAERPEGSVSTLKIQRTQQEDSAVYLCASSSYGQSTDTQYFGPGTRLTVL.

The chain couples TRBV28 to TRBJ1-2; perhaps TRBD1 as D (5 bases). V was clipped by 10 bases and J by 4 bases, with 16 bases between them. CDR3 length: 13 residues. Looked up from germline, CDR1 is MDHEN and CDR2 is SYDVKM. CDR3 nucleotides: TGTGCCACCAGCGAAGGGGCCGGCTATGGCTACACCTTC. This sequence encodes CATSEGAGYGYTF.

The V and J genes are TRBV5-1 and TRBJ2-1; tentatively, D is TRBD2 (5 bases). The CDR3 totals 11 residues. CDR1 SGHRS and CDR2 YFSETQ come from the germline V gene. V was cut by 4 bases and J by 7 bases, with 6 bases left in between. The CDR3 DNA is TGCGCCAGCAGCGGGGAGAATGAGCAGTTCTTC. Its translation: CASSGENEQFF. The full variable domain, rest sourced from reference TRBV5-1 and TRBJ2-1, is KAGVTQTPRYLIKTRGQQVTLSCSPISGHRSVSWYQQTPGQGLQFLFEYFSETQRNKGNFPGRFSGRQFSNSRSEMNVSTLELGDSALYLCASSGENEQFFGPGTRLTVL.